This T cell receptor (beta chain) was documented in a study of blood T cell repertoires in COVID-19. Study-level background: PBMCs, B-cell-depleted T cells, or T cells provided the cDNA or gDNA that made up the material.

Profiling relied on immunoSEQ multiplex PCR, and the TCRdb table lists in-frame clones only, not all of them. Of 55,000 to 75,000 clones in the sample, approximately 85% were seen once. CDR3 length equals 12 residues. V dropped 6 bases and J dropped 7 bases, with 9 bases sitting between them. Germline V CDR1 and CDR2: MNHEY, SVGAGI. This TCR came from a man aged 50 to 59 with active COVID-19. The sequencing input was peripheral blood. The J gene is TRBJ2-2, the V gene TRBV6-5; D remains ambiguous. The CDR3 loop is CASSPRGGELFF. CDR3 nucleotides: TGTGCCAGCAGCCCGAGAGGCGGGGAGCTGTTTTTT.